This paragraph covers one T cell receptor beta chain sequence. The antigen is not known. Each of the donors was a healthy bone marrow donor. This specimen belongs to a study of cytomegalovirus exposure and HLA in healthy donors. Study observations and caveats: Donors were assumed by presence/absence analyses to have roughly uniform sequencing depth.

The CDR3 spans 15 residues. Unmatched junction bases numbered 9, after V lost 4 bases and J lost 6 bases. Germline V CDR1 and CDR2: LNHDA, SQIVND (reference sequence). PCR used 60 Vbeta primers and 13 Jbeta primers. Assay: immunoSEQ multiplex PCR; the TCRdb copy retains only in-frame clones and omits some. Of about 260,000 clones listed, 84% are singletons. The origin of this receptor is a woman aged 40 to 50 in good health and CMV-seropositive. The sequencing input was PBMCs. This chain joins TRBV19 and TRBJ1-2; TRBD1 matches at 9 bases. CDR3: CASSRIGQGPHGYTF. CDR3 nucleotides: TGTGCCAGTAGTAGAATTGGACAGGGGCCACATGGCTACACCTTC.